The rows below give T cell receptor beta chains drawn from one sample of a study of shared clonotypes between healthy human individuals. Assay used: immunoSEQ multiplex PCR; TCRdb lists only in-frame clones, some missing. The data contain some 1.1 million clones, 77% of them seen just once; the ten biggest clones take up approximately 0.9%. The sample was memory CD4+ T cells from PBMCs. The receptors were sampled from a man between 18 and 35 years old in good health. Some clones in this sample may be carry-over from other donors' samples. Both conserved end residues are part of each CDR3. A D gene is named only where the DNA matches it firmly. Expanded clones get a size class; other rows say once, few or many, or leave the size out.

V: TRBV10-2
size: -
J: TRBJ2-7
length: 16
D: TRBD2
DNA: TGCGCCAGCAGTCAAGTAGAGCGGGAGGGCCGCTACGAGCAGTACTTC
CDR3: CASSQVEREGRYEQYF

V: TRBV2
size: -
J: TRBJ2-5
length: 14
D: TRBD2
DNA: TGTGCCAGCAGTGATGGGGCGGGAGGAGAGACCCAGTACTTC
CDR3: CASSDGAGGETQYF

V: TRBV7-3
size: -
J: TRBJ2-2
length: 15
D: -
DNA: TGTGCCAGCAGCTTAGGGCTTCCGAACACCGGGGAGCTGTTTTTT
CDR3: CASSLGLPNTGELFF

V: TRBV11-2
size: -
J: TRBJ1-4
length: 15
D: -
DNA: TGTGCCAGCAGCTTTATCGGGCTGTATAATGAAAAACTGTTTTTT
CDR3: CASSFIGLYNEKLFF

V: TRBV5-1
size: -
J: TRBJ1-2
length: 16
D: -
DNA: TGCGCCAGCAGCTCGCTAATTGACAGCTTAAACTATGGCTACACCTTC
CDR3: CASSSLIDSLNYGYTF

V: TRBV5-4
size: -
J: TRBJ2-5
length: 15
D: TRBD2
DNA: TGTGCCGGCAGCTTGGGGACTACTCTCCAAGAGACCCAGTACTTC
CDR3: CAGSLGTTLQETQYF

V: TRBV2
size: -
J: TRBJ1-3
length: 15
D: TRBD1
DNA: TGTGCCAGCAGTACTCACAGGGGCTCTGGAAACACCATATATTTT
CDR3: CASSTHRGSGNTIYF

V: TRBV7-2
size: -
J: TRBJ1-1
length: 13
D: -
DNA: TGTGCCAGCAGCTTAAAGGGTCGGACTGAAGCTTTCTTT
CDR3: CASSLKGRTEAFF

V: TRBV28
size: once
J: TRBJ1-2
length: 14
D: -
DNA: TGTGCCAGCAGTTTAGTTGGGGCTCAATATGGCTACACCTTC
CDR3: CASSLVGAQYGYTF

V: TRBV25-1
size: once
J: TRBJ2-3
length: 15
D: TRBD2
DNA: TGTGCCAGCAGCTTGGCGGGAGCGGGGTCAGATACGCAGTATTTT
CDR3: CASSLAGAGSDTQYF

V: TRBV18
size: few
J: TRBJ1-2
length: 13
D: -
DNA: TGTGCCAGCTCACCAGGTGGTTCCTATGGCTACACCTTC
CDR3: CASSPGGSYGYTF

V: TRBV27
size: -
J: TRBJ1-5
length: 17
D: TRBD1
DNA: TGTGCCAGCAGTTTATCGGTCCGGGACAGGGACAATCAGCCCCAGCATTTT
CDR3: CASSLSVRDRDNQPQHF

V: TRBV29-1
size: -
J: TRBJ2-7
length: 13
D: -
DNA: TGCAGCGTTGGGGGCTTTCAATCCTACGAGCAGTACTTC
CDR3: CSVGGFQSYEQYF

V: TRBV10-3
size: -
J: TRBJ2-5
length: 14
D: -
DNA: TGTGCCATCAGTGCAGCAGGGTTCCAAGAGACCCAGTACTTC
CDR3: CAISAAGFQETQYF

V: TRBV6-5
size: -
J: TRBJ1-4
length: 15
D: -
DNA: TGTGCCAGCAGGGAGTGGAGCCTCGATGATGAAAAACTGTTTTTT
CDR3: CASREWSLDDEKLFF